The text below deals with one TCR beta chain. The sample comes from a study of blood T cell repertoires in COVID-19. The protocol was immunoSEQ multiplex PCR, while the TCRdb copy is restricted to in-frame clones and leaves out a portion. There are roughly 41,000 clones in the sample; 80% to 90% occur only once, and approximately 1.7% lies in the top ten. The CDR3 is made up of 15 amino acids. The trim removed 0 bases at V and 2 bases at J, leaving 3 bases unmatched. Germline values: CDR1 KGHSH, CDR2 LQKENI. V usage is TRBV18 and J usage is TRBJ1-1, with 7 bases fitting TRBD1. Sequenced input: peripheral blood. The receptor was derived from a man aged 55 to 70 with COVID-19, enrolled during active disease. The CDR3 region has the DNA TGTGCCAGCTCACCACCGGGACAGATAAACACTGAAGCTTTCTTT. Its protein product is CASSPPGQINTEAFF.